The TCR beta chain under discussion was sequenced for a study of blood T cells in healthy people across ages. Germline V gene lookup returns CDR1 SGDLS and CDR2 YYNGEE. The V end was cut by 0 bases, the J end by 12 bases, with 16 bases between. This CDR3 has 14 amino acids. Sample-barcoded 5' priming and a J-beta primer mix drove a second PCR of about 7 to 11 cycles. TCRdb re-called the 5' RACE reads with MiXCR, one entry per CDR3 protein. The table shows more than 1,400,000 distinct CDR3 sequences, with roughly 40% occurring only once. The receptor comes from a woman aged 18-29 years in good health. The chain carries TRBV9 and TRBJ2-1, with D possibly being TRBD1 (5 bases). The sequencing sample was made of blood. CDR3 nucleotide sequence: TGTGCCAGCAGCGTAGCTGCGAACCAGGGCACGCAGTTCTTC. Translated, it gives CASSVAANQGTQFF.